This is a list of T cell receptor beta chains from one sample in a study of long-term antiretroviral therapy in people with HIV. Method: immunoSEQ multiplex PCR; TCRdb's copy keeps in-frame clones and lacks some. The sample has some 35,000 clones, about 93% seen once. The sample consisted of unsorted PBMCs, taken 4.1 years after starting antiretroviral therapy. The source is a woman aged 45 to 65 with HIV. Each CDR3 is given with its conserved first and last residue. The D gene is left open where the match is weak. Where a row states a size, it is once, few, many or the class of an expanded clone; other rows omit it.

d_call clone_size j_call v_call cdr3_aa cdr3_nt
NA NA TRBJ1-4 TRBV5-5 CASSLDLREKLFF TGTGCCAGCAGCTTGGACCTGAGGGAAAAACTGTTTTTT
NA once TRBJ1-1 TRBV9 CASSVAIGTEAFF TGTGCCAGCAGCGTAGCTATTGGCACTGAAGCTTTCTTT
TRBD1 NA TRBJ2-2 TRBV27 CASSLGTGGGYVAGELFF TGTGCCAGCAGTTTGGGGACAGGTGGGGGGTATGTCGCCGGGGAGCTGTTTTTT
TRBD1 NA TRBJ1-2 TRBV27 CASSTEQGAEYGYTF TGTGCCAGCAGTACAGAACAGGGGGCGGAATATGGCTACACCTTC
NA NA TRBJ2-5 TRBV5-4 CASSLDFGGGETQYF TGTGCCAGCAGCTTGGATTTCGGCGGAGGGGAGACCCAGTACTTC
NA NA TRBJ1-5 TRBV7-6 CASSLGTRESSQPQHF TGTGCCAGCAGCTTAGGGACCAGGGAGTCGAGTCAGCCCCAGCATTTT
NA NA TRBJ1-2 TRBV7-9 CASSSGRALFEVAYGYTF TGTGCCAGCAGCTCAGGGAGAGCCCTATTCGAGGTAGCCTATGGCTACACCTTC
NA NA TRBJ2-7 TRBV6-1 CASSDLMRAGNYEQYF TGTGCCAGCAGTGATTTAATGCGCGCGGGGAACTACGAGCAGTACTTC
NA NA TRBJ1-3 TRBV7-9 CASSLVGRDSGNTIYF TGTGCCAGCAGCTTAGTCGGTCGGGACTCTGGAAACACCATATATTTT
NA NA TRBJ2-7 TRBV6-7 CASSIRASMTVEQYF TGTGCCAGCAGTATCCGGGCCTCAATGACGGTCGAGCAGTACTTC
NA NA TRBJ1-3 TRBV18 CASSQGLQSGNTIYF TGTGCCAGCTCACAAGGACTGCAATCTGGAAACACCATATATTTT